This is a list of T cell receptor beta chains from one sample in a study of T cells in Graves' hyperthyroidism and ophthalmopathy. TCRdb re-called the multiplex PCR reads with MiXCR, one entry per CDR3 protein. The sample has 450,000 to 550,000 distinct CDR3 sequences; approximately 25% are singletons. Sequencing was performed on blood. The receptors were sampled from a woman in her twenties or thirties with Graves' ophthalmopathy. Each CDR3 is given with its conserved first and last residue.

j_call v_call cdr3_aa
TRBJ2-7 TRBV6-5 CASSFNGPTYEQYF
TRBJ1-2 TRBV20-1 CSASPGHYGYTF
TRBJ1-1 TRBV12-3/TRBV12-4 CASSRTGGLAEAFF
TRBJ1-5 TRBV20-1 CSARGGGTDSNQPQHF
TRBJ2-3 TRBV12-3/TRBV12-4 CASSPFSAPGDTQYF
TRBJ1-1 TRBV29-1 CSVTGTAGLEAFF
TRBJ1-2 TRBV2 CASSVNQGNYGYTF
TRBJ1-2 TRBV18 CASSPPGVYGYTF
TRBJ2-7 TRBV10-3 CAISEGTTEQYF
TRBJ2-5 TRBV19 CASSIPDRQETQYF
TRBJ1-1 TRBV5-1 CASSLVGGAEAFF
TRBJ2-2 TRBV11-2 CASSSPRAVSNTGELFF
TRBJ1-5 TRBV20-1 CSARVGANSNQPQHF
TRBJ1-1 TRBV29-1 CSVGLLNTEAFF
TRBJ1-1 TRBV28 CASSSRQGKRANTEAFF
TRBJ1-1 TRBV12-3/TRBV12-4 CASRRSDRAEAFF
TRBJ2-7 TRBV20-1 CSAPNHYRNYEQYF
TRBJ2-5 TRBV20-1 CSARIARRSETQYF
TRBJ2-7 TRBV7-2 CASSLEAPIAELQYF
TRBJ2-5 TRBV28 CASSLAGTGGAETQYF
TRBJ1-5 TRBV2 CASSESREWGNQPQHF
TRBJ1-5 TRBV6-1 CASSEGAGNQPQHF
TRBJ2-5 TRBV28 CASSFGGTQETQYF